This is a list of T cell receptor beta chains from one sample in a study of T-cell reconstitution after alpha-beta-depleted transplantation in children. Each CDR3 protein gets one entry after TCRdb re-called the PCR reads with MiXCR. This repertoire shows about 300,000 distinct CDR3 sequences, around 10% found once; its top ten account for less than 9%. Sequenced material: PBMCs, taken before TCRalphabeta/CD19-depleted stem cell transplant. The receptors here all came from a boy younger than two with acute myeloid leukemia, due to receive a stem cell transplant. The CDR3 runs from the conserved cysteine through the conserved F or W. D genes are given only for firm matches. Rows may omit the clone size; those that give it use once, few, many or a size class.

v_gene	d_gene	j_gene	abundance	len	CDR3nt	CDR3aa
TRBV7-9	TRBD2	TRBJ2-7	few	19	TGTGCCAGCAGCCCGGCGTGGGGTAGCGGGAGGGCCTCCGTATACGAGCAGTACTTC	CASSPAWGSGRASVYEQYF
TRBV27	-	TRBJ2-3	many	12	TGTGCCAGCAGCCGCATTGGGGATACGCAGTATTTT	CASSRIGDTQYF
TRBV7-2	-	TRBJ1-2	few	10	TGTGCCAGCAGCTTAGGGGGCTACACCTTC	CASSLGGYTF
TRBV9	-	TRBJ2-3	many	18	TGTGCCAGCAGCGTAGCTGCCCGGGCGGGTGGGAGCACAGATACGCAGTATTTT	CASSVAARAGGSTDTQYF
TRBV20-1	-	TRBJ2-1	many	14	TGCAGTGGGGAAGGGAGGGGGATACGCAATGAGCAGTTCTTC	CSGEGRGIRNEQFF
TRBV7-2	-	TRBJ2-1	many	14	TGTGCCAGCAGCTCCCTAGTTCGGGTAGGTGAGCAGTTCTTC	CASSSLVRVGEQFF
TRBV7-2	-	TRBJ2-4	many	15	TGTGCCAGCAGCTTAACCTTTGAGGGATTTGACATTCAGTACTTC	CASSLTFEGFDIQYF
TRBV29-1	-	TRBJ2-7	-	12	TGCAGCGGGATGACGGGTGTCTACGAGCAGTACTTC	CSGMTGVYEQYF
TRBV3-1	-	TRBJ2-5	many	13	TGTGCCAGCAGCCCCACTGAACAAGAGACCCAGTACTTC	CASSPTEQETQYF
TRBV2	TRBD2	TRBJ2-1	few	16	TGTGCCAGCAGGGGACTAGCGGGAGGGCCATCAAATGAGCAGTTCTTC	CASRGLAGGPSNEQFF
TRBV30	-	TRBJ2-7	few	14	TGTGCCTGGAGTGAAGACTACCACTCCTACGAGCAGTACTTC	CAWSEDYHSYEQYF
TRBV18	-	TRBJ2-7	-	12	TGTGCCAGCTCACCAGGACAATACGAGCAGTACTTC	CASSPGQYEQYF
TRBV5-1	-	TRBJ2-3	few	14	TGCGCCAGCAGCTTGCCTTACGGGAAAGATACGCAGTATTTT	CASSLPYGKDTQYF
TRBV7-9	TRBD1	TRBJ2-7	many	13	TGTGCCAGCAGCCCGGACAGGACCTACGAGCAGTACTTC	CASSPDRTYEQYF
TRBV25-1	TRBD1	TRBJ1-6	few	15	TGTGCCAGCAGTGCCTCGGACAGGTACAATTCACCCCTCCACTTT	CASSASDRYNSPLHF
TRBV11-2	-	TRBJ2-7	-	17	TGTGCCAGCAGCTTAGCCGCGCAGGGTCGGAGCTCCTACGAGCAGTACTTC	CASSLAAQGRSSYEQYF
TRBV14	-	TRBJ2-5	-	15	TGTGCCAGCAGCCAAACATTTCTGATACAAGAGACCCAGTACTTC	CASSQTFLIQETQYF
TRBV20-1	-	TRBJ2-3	-	13	TGCAGTGCTAGAGTTCAACTGTCAGATACGCAGTATTTT	CSARVQLSDTQYF
TRBV3-1	TRBD1	TRBJ1-1	many	14	TGTGCCAGCAGTCTTATAGACAGGGGCACTGAAGCTTTCTTT	CASSLIDRGTEAFF
TRBV5-1	-	TRBJ2-4	many	16	TGCGCCAGCAGCTACGGAGACAGGCCACTCAAAAACATTCAGTACTTC	CASSYGDRPLKNIQYF